This entry lists 3 T cell receptor beta chains sequenced from one sample in a study of lymphopenia after photon versus proton radiotherapy. TCRdb's copy holds only in-frame clones and misses some; the assay was immunoSEQ multiplex PCR. Here the sample spans fewer than 20,000 clones, roughly 90% being singletons. The specimen was peripheral blood, collected from a patient treated with photon-based radiotherapy. These receptors all come from a woman between 40 and 50 years old with cholangiocarcinoma.

The CDR3 loop reads CASSPRQGDEKLFF. The DNA of the CDR3 is TGTGCCAGCTCACCAAGACAGGGGGATGAAAAACTGTTTTTT. The chain employs TRBV18 and TRBJ1-4, with 9 bases fitting TRBD1. This CDR3 comprises 14 residues. Looked up from germline, CDR1 is KGHSH and CDR2 is LQKENI. V shed 2 bases, J shed 6 bases, and the junction held 1 base outside the gene matches.

The chain uses TRBV28 and TRBJ1-1; 7 bases line up with TRBD1. This CDR3 comprises 16 residues. With V trimmed by 2 bases and J by 1 base, 7 bases remained unmatched. From germline, CDR1 is MDHEN and CDR2 SYDVKM. The CDR3 region is CASSLHRWDRNTEAFF. The CDR3 DNA reads as TGTGCCAGCAGTTTACACCGATGGGACAGGAACACTGAAGCTTTCTTT.

This chain joins TRBV5-1 and TRBJ2-5; the match to TRBD1 covers 10 bases. Germline V CDR1 and CDR2: SGHRS, YFSETQ. This CDR3 spans 17 amino acids. Trimming at V came to 1 base and at J to 2 bases, leaving 8 bases not matched to a gene. The DNA for the CDR3 is TGCGCCAGCAGCTTGCGTCCTTCGGGACAGGGGCAAGAGACCCAGTACTTC. This sequence encodes CASSLRPSGQGQETQYF.